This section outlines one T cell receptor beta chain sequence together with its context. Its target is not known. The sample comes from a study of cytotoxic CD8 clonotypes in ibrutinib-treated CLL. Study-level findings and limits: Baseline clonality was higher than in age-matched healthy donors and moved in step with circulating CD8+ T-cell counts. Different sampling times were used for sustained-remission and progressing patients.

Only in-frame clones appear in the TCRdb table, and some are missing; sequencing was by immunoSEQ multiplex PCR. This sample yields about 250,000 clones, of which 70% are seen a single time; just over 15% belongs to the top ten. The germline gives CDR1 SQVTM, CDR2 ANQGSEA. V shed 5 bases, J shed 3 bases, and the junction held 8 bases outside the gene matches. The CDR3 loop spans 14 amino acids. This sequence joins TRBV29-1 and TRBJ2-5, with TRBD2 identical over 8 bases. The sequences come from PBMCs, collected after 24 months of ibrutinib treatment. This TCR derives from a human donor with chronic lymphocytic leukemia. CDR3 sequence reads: CSVRGRRGEETQYF. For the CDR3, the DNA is TGCAGCGTTCGAGGGCGGCGGGGGGAAGAGACCCAGTACTTC. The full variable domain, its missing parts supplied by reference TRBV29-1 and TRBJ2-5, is SAVISQKPSRDICQRGTSLTIQCQVDSQVTMMFWYRQQPGQSLTLIATANQGSEATYESGFVIDKFPISRPNLTFSTLTVSNMSPEDSSIYLCSVRGRRGEETQYFGPGTRLLVL.